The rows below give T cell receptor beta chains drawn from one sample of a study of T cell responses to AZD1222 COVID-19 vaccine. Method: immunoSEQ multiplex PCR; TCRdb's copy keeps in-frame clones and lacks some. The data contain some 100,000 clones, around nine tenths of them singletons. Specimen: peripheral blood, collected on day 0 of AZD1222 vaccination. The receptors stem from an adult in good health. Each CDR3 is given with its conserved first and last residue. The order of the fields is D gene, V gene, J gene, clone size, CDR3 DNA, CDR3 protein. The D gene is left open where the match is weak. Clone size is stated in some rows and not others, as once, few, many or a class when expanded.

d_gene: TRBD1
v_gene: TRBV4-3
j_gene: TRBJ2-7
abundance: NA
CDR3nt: TGCGCCAGCAGCCAGTTAGGGGGACAGGGGGCGGGCGAGCAGTACTTC
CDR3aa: CASSQLGGQGAGEQYF

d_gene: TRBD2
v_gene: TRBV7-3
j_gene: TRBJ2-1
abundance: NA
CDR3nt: TGTGCCAGCAGCCCCTGGGGTAGCGGGAGCTCAAACCAAGACAATGAGCAGTTCTTC
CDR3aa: CASSPWGSGSSNQDNEQFF

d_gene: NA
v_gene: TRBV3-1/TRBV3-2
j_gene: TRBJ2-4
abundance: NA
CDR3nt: TGTGCCAGCAGCCCCCGCAGACGACCTAGTGAGTTCATTCAGTACTTC
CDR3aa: CASSPRRRPSEFIQYF

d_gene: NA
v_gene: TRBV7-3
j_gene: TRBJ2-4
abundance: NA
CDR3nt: TGTGCCAGCAGCTTAGCCGGAGGCAAAAACATTCAGTACTTC
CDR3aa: CASSLAGGKNIQYF

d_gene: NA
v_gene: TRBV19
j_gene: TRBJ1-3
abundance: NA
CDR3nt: TGTGCCAGTAGTTTTGGACAGAGCTCTGGAAACACCATATATTTT
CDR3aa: CASSFGQSSGNTIYF

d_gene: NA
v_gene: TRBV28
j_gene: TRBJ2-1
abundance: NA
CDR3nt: TGTGCCAGCAGTTCAAGGATGCAGGGGCATGGAAGCTCCTACAATGAGCAGTTCTTC
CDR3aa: CASSSRMQGHGSSYNEQFF

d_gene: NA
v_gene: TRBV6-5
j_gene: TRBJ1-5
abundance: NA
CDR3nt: TGTGCCAGCAGAGGGAGAGAGGGCGGATTGCAGCCCCAGCATTTT
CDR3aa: CASRGREGGLQPQHF

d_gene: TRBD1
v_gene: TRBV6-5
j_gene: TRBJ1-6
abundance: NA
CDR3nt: TGTGCCAGCAGACAGGGGTTATCACCCCTCCACTTT
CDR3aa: CASRQGLSPLHF

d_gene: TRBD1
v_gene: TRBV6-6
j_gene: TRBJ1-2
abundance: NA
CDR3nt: TGTGCCAGCAGTCCTCTTGACAGGGGGCCCGACTATGGCTACACCTTC
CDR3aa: CASSPLDRGPDYGYTF

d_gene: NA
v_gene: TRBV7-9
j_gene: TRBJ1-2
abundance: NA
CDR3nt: TGTGCCAGCAGCTTAGGGGCAGGGGCATATGGCTACACCTTC
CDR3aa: CASSLGAGAYGYTF

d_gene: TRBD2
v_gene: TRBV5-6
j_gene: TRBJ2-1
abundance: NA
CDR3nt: TGTGCCAGCATGGGGGTAGGGAGGGGTGAGCAGTTCTTC
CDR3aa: CASMGVGRGEQFF

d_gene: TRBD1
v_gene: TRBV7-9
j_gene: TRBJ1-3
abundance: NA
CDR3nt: TGTGCCAGCAGCGCACAACGACAGGGGGCAAGGGGGGCGTACACCATATATTTT
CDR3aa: CASSAQRQGARGAYTIYF

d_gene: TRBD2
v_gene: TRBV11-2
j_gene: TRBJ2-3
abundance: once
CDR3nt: TGTGCCAGCAGTATTAGCGGGATGGGAGATACGCAGTATTTT
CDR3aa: CASSISGMGDTQYF

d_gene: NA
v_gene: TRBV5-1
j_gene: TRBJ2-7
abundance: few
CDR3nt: TGCGCCAGCAGCGGGGACGGCTACGAGCAGTACTTC
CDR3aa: CASSGDGYEQYF

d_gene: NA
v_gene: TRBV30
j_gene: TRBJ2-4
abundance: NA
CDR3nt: TGTGCCTGGACGGGGGGCGGAAACATTCAGTACTTC
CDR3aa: CAWTGGGNIQYF

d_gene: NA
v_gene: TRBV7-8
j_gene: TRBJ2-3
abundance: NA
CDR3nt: TGTGCCAGCAGCTTTTCAGATACGCAGTATTTT
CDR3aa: CASSFSDTQYF

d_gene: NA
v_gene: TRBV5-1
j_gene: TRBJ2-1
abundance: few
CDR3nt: TGCGCCAGCAGCTTAAGGAGCGGGTCCGCCTCCAATGAGCAGTTCTTC
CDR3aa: CASSLRSGSASNEQFF

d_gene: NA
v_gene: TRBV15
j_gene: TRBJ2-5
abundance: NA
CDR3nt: TGTGCCACCAGCAGGGGAGTAGGAGAGACCCAGTACTTC
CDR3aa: CATSRGVGETQYF

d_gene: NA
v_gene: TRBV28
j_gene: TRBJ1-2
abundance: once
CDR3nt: TGTGCCAGCAGTTCCCCCCCCGCAGCTAACTATGGCTACACCTTC
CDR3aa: CASSSPPAANYGYTF

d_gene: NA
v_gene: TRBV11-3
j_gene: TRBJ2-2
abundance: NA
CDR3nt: TGTGCCAGCAGCTTAGTGCCTGGAAACACCGGGGAGCTGTTTTTT
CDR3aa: CASSLVPGNTGELFF